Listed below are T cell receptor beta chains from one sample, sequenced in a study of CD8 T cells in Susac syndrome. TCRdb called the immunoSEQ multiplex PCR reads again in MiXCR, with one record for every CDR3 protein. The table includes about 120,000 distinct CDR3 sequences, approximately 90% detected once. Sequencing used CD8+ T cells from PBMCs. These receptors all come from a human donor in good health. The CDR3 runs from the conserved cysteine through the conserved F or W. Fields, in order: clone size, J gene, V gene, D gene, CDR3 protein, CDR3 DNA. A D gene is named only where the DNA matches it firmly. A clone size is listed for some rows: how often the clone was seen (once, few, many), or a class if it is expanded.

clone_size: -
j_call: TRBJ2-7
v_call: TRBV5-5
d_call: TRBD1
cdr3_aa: CASSLTSDRIEQYF
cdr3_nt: TGTGCCAGCAGCCTCACTTCGGACAGGATCGAGCAGTACTTC

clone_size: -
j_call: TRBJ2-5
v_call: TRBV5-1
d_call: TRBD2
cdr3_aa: CASSPVASGFQETQYF
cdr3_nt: TGCGCCAGCAGCCCCGTGGCTAGCGGCTTCCAAGAGACCCAGTACTTC

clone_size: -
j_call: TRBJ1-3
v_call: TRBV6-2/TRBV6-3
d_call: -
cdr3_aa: CASSWSLGGSSGNTIYF
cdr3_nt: TGTGCCAGCAGTTGGTCACTCGGAGGCAGCTCTGGAAACACCATATATTTT

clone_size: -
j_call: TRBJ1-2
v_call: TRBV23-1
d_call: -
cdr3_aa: CASSRIVRRAKSGYTF
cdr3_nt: TGCGCCAGCAGCCGTATAGTCCGGCGGGCGAAGTCTGGCTACACCTTC

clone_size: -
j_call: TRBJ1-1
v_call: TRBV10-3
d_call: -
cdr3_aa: CAISESGGGTEAFF
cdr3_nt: TGTGCCATCAGTGAGTCGGGGGGAGGCACTGAAGCTTTCTTT

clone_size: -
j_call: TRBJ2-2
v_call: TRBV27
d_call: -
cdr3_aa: CASSLRDFGELFF
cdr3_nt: TGTGCCAGCAGTTTAAGGGACTTCGGGGAACTGTTTTTT

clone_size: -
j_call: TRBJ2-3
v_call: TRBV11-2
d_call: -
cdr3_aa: CASSLQGTDTQYF
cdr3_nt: TGTGCCAGCAGCTTACAGGGAACGGATACGCAGTATTTT

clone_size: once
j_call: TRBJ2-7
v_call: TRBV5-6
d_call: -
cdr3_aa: CASSFEGLYEQYF
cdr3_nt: TGTGCCAGCAGCTTCGAGGGGCTCTACGAGCAGTACTTC

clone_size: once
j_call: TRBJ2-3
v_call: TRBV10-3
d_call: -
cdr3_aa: CATSPHTERTDTQYF
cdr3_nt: TGTGCTACGTCGCCTCACACGGAACGCACAGATACGCAGTATTTT

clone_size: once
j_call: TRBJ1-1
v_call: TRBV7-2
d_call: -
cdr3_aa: CASSFDPFGTEAFF
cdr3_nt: TGTGCCAGCAGCTTCGACCCTTTTGGAACTGAAGCTTTCTTT

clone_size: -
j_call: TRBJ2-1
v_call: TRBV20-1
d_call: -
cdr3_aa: CSPGSGNEQFF
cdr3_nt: TGCAGCCCAGGGTCGGGCAATGAGCAGTTCTTC

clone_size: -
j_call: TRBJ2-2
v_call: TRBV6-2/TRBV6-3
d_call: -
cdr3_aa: CASRGGYTGELFF
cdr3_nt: TGTGCCAGCAGAGGAGGTTACACCGGGGAGCTGTTTTTT

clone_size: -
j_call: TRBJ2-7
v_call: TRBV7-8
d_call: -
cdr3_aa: CASRRQDTYEQYF
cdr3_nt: TGTGCCAGCAGACGACAGGATACCTACGAGCAGTACTTC

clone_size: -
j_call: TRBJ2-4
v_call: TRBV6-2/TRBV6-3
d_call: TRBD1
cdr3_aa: CASSPSPAGGHPNIQYF
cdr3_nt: TGTGCCAGCAGCCCCTCCCCGGCAGGGGGCCACCCGAACATTCAGTACTTC

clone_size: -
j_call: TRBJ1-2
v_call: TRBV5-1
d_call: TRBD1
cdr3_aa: CASSLSSSRDSYGYTF
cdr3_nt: TGCGCCAGCAGCTTGAGCAGTTCGCGGGACAGCTATGGCTACACCTTC